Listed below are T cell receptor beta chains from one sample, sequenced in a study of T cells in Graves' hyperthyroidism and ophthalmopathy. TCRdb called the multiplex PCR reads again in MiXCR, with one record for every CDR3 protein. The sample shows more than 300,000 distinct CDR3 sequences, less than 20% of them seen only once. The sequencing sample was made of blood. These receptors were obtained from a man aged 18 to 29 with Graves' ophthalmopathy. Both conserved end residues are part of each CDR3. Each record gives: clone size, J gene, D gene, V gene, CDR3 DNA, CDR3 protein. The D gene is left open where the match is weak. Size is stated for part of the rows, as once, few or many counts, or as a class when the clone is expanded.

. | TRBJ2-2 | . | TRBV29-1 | TGCAGCGTTGGGGAAGTTAGTCTCTCCGGGGAGCTGTTTTTT | CSVGEVSLSGELFF
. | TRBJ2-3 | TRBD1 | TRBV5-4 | TGTGCCAGCAGCCCCGGACAGGGAGGCGCAGATACGCAGTATTTT | CASSPGQGGADTQYF
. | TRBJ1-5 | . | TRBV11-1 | TGTGCCAGCAGCCAAGACAACTGGTCCCTAAATCAGCCCCAGCATTTT | CASSQDNWSLNQPQHF
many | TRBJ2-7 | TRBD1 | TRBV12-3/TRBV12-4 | TGTGCCAGCAAGGGGCAGGGGGCATCCTACGAGCAGTACTTC | CASKGQGASYEQYF
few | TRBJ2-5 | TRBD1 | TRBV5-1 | TGCGCCAGCAGCTCCACCACAGGGGATAAAGAGACCCAGTACTTC | CASSSTTGDKETQYF
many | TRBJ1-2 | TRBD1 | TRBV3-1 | TGTGCCAGCAGCCAAGATCAGTTGGCAGGGGGGTATGGCTACACCTTC | CASSQDQLAGGYGYTF
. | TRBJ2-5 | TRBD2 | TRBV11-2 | TGTGCCAGCAGCTTAGAACTAGCGGGGGAAGAGACCCAGTACTTC | CASSLELAGEETQYF
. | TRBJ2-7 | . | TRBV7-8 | TGTGCCAGCAGCGTCCGGGACAACGCCTACGAGCAGTACTTC | CASSVRDNAYEQYF
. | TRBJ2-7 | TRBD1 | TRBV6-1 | TGTGCCAGCATCCCGGGACAGGGCTCCTACGAGCAGTACTTC | CASIPGQGSYEQYF
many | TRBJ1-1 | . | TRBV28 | TGTGCCGCTAAGGGGTGGATGAACACTGAAGCTTTCTTT | CAAKGWMNTEAFF
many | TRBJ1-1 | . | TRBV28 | TGTGCCAGCAGTTTAGTATACCGCACTGAAGCTTTCTTT | CASSLVYRTEAFF
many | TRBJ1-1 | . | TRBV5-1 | TGCGCCAGCAGCTTGGAGCAGTTGAACACTGAAGCTTTCTTT | CASSLEQLNTEAFF
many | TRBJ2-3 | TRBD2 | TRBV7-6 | TGTGCCAGCAGCTCCCTATCCGGGACTAGCATAGATACGCAGTATTTT | CASSSLSGTSIDTQYF
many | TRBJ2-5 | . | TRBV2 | TGTGCCGGGAATAGCGCCCAAGAGACCCAGTACTTC | CAGNSAQETQYF
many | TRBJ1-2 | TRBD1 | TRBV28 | TGTGCCAGCAGTTTGGGGACAGGGCGAGCTGGCTACACCTTC | CASSLGTGRAGYTF
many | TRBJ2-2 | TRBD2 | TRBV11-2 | TGTGCCAGCAGCTTATGGGCGGGGGCGAACACCGGGGAGCTGTTTTTT | CASSLWAGANTGELFF
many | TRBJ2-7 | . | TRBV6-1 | TGTGCCAGCAGTGGGCTGTACGAGCAGTACTTC | CASSGLYEQYF
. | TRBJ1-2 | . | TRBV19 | TGTGCCTCCGAACGGGGTAACTATGGCTACACCTTC | CASERGNYGYTF
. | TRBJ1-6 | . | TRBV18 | TGTGCCAGCTCACCATCAGGGGAAAACAATTCACCCCTCCACTTT | CASSPSGENNSPLHF